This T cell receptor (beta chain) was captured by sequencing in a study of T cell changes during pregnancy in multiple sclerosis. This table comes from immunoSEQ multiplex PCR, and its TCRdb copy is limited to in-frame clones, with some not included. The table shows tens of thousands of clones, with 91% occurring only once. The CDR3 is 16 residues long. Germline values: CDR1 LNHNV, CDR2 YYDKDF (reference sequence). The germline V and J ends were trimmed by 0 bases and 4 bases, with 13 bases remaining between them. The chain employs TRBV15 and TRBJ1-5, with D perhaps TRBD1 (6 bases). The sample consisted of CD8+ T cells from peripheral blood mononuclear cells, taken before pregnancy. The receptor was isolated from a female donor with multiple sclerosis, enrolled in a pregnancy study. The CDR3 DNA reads TGTGCCACCAGCAGAGAGGGGTGGACAGTAAATCAGCCCCAGCATTTT. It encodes CATSREGWTVNQPQHF.